This is a list of T cell receptor beta chains from one sample in a study of cytomegalovirus exposure and HLA in healthy donors. This table comes from immunoSEQ multiplex PCR, and its TCRdb copy is limited to in-frame clones, with some not included. This sample has approximately 150,000 clones, with about 70% found just once. The sample was PBMCs. The receptors originated from a man younger than 40 in good health and CMV-seropositive. CDR3s include the opening cysteine and the closing phenylalanine or tryptophan. A D gene is named only where the DNA matches it firmly. A clone size is listed for some rows: how often the clone was seen (once, few, many), or a class if it is expanded.

clone_size: NA
j_call: TRBJ2-5
d_call: TRBD1
v_call: TRBV6-1
cdr3_aa: CASSEYGGQGVETQYF
cdr3_nt: TGTGCCAGCAGTGAATACGGAGGACAGGGGGTGGAGACCCAGTACTTC

clone_size: NA
j_call: TRBJ1-2
d_call: NA
v_call: TRBV6-1
cdr3_aa: CASSAKGNYGYTF
cdr3_nt: TGTGCCAGCAGTGCGAAGGGGAACTATGGCTACACCTTC

clone_size: NA
j_call: TRBJ1-4
d_call: TRBD1
v_call: TRBV5-6
cdr3_aa: CASSEATGSTNEKLFF
cdr3_nt: TGTGCCAGCAGCGAGGCGACAGGGTCAACTAATGAAAAACTGTTTTTT

clone_size: few
j_call: TRBJ2-2
d_call: TRBD2
v_call: TRBV6-4
cdr3_aa: CASSDSKLAGVLENTGELFF
cdr3_nt: TGTGCCAGCAGTGACTCGAAACTAGCGGGGGTTCTAGAAAACACCGGGGAGCTGTTTTTT

clone_size: NA
j_call: TRBJ2-7
d_call: NA
v_call: TRBV5-6
cdr3_aa: CASSDPMGAGYEQSF
cdr3_nt: TGTGCCAGCAGCGATCCCATGGGAGCTGGCTACGAGCAGTCCTTC

clone_size: NA
j_call: TRBJ2-5
d_call: TRBD2
v_call: TRBV5-1
cdr3_aa: CASSPNLIAGGEQETQYF
cdr3_nt: TGCGCCAGCAGCCCGAACCTTATAGCGGGAGGTGAACAAGAGACCCAGTACTTC

clone_size: NA
j_call: TRBJ2-7
d_call: NA
v_call: TRBV27
cdr3_aa: CASSWATQGYEQYF
cdr3_nt: TGTGCCAGCAGTTGGGCCACGCAGGGCTACGAGCAGTACTTC

clone_size: NA
j_call: TRBJ2-3
d_call: NA
v_call: TRBV7-9
cdr3_aa: CASSSLALASTDTQYF
cdr3_nt: TGTGCCAGCAGCTCCTTGGCACTAGCTAGCACAGATACGCAGTATTTT

clone_size: NA
j_call: TRBJ2-1
d_call: NA
v_call: TRBV13
cdr3_aa: CASSLVGSEQFF
cdr3_nt: TGTGCCAGCAGCTTAGTCGGTAGCGAGCAGTTCTTC

clone_size: NA
j_call: TRBJ2-2
d_call: TRBD2
v_call: TRBV6-5
cdr3_aa: CASNRGRTGELFF
cdr3_nt: TGTGCCAGCAATCGCGGGAGGACCGGGGAGCTGTTTTTT

clone_size: NA
j_call: TRBJ2-5
d_call: NA
v_call: TRBV19
cdr3_aa: CASSIALQETQYF
cdr3_nt: TGTGCCAGTAGTATAGCTCTCCAAGAGACCCAGTACTTC

clone_size: once
j_call: TRBJ1-2
d_call: TRBD1
v_call: TRBV30
cdr3_aa: CAWSPGQAVGYTF
cdr3_nt: TGTGCCTGGAGTCCGGGACAGGCCGTGGGCTACACCTTC

clone_size: NA
j_call: TRBJ2-7
d_call: TRBD2
v_call: TRBV7-8
cdr3_aa: CASSPSAGGSYEQYF
cdr3_nt: TGTGCCAGCAGCCCCTCAGCGGGGGGCTCCTACGAGCAGTACTTC

clone_size: once
j_call: TRBJ2-5
d_call: NA
v_call: TRBV28
cdr3_aa: CASSHPNYGETQYF
cdr3_nt: TGTGCCAGCAGTCACCCGAACTATGGAGAGACCCAGTACTTC

clone_size: NA
j_call: TRBJ1-4
d_call: NA
v_call: TRBV2
cdr3_aa: CASRIQGTTNEKLFF
cdr3_nt: TGTGCCAGCAGGATACAGGGAACAACTAATGAAAAACTGTTTTTT

clone_size: NA
j_call: TRBJ2-7
d_call: TRBD1
v_call: TRBV6-5
cdr3_aa: CASSFFQGAYEQYF
cdr3_nt: TGTGCCAGCAGTTTTTTTCAGGGGGCCTACGAGCAGTACTTC

clone_size: NA
j_call: TRBJ2-5
d_call: NA
v_call: TRBV10-2
cdr3_aa: CASSDQSRGSGWETQYF
cdr3_nt: TGCGCCAGCAGTGATCAAAGTCGTGGGTCCGGGTGGGAGACCCAGTACTTC

clone_size: few
j_call: TRBJ2-2
d_call: NA
v_call: TRBV7-8
cdr3_aa: CASSPRGYTGELFF
cdr3_nt: TGTGCCAGCAGCCCCCGAGGATACACCGGGGAGCTGTTTTTT

clone_size: NA
j_call: TRBJ2-3
d_call: TRBD2
v_call: TRBV5-1
cdr3_aa: CASSFNGRPGSTDTQYF
cdr3_nt: TGCGCCAGCAGCTTTAACGGGAGGCCGGGTAGCACAGATACGCAGTATTTT

clone_size: NA
j_call: TRBJ2-2
d_call: NA
v_call: TRBV5-1
cdr3_aa: CASGGDSSNTGELFF
cdr3_nt: TGCGCCAGCGGAGGGGACTCGTCGAACACCGGGGAGCTGTTTTTT

clone_size: NA
j_call: TRBJ2-7
d_call: TRBD2
v_call: TRBV18
cdr3_aa: CASSPAGVAYEQYF
cdr3_nt: TGTGCCAGCTCACCAGCGGGGGTAGCCTACGAGCAGTACTTC

clone_size: NA
j_call: TRBJ2-3
d_call: TRBD2
v_call: TRBV7-9
cdr3_aa: CATAGLAGEGTQYF
cdr3_nt: TGTGCCACCGCAGGTCTGGCGGGAGAGGGGACGCAGTATTTT

clone_size: NA
j_call: TRBJ2-5
d_call: TRBD2
v_call: TRBV10-2
cdr3_aa: CASGAGDGMKTQYF
cdr3_nt: TGCGCCAGCGGGGCGGGGGATGGTATGAAGACCCAGTACTTC

clone_size: NA
j_call: TRBJ2-1
d_call: NA
v_call: TRBV7-9
cdr3_aa: CASSPTEFEVVDNEQFF
cdr3_nt: TGTGCCAGCAGCCCGACCGAGTTCGAGGTGGTGGACAATGAGCAGTTCTTC

clone_size: NA
j_call: TRBJ2-2
d_call: TRBD2
v_call: TRBV2
cdr3_aa: CASSPGLAGVYTGELFF
cdr3_nt: TGTGCCAGCAGTCCGGGACTAGCGGGAGTGTACACCGGGGAGCTGTTTTTT

clone_size: NA
j_call: TRBJ1-2
d_call: NA
v_call: TRBV7-9
cdr3_aa: CSSSLEGYNYGYTF
cdr3_nt: TGTTCCAGCAGCTTAGAGGGGTACAACTATGGCTACACCTTC

clone_size: NA
j_call: TRBJ1-2
d_call: TRBD1
v_call: TRBV5-6
cdr3_aa: CASSLPGTGGAGGYTF
cdr3_nt: TGTGCCAGCAGCTTACCCGGGACAGGGGGCGCGGGTGGCTACACCTTC

clone_size: once
j_call: TRBJ1-2
d_call: TRBD1
v_call: TRBV5-4
cdr3_aa: CASSQNRGAGSGYTF
cdr3_nt: TGTGCCAGCAGCCAAAACAGGGGGGCGGGAAGTGGTTACACCTTC

clone_size: few
j_call: TRBJ1-4
d_call: TRBD1
v_call: TRBV7-2
cdr3_aa: CASSTNTGGPDEKLFF
cdr3_nt: TGTGCCAGCAGCACCAACACAGGGGGCCCGGATGAAAAACTGTTTTTT

clone_size: NA
j_call: TRBJ2-5
d_call: TRBD2
v_call: TRBV5-1
cdr3_aa: CASSGGVEETQYF
cdr3_nt: TGCGCCAGCAGCGGGGGGGTAGAAGAGACCCAGTACTTC

clone_size: NA
j_call: TRBJ1-1
d_call: NA
v_call: TRBV2
cdr3_aa: CASRAEGSTEAFF
cdr3_nt: TGTGCCAGCAGAGCAGAAGGGAGCACTGAAGCTTTCTTT

clone_size: NA
j_call: TRBJ2-5
d_call: TRBD1
v_call: TRBV11-2
cdr3_aa: CASSLDQGAGETQYF
cdr3_nt: TGTGCCAGCAGCTTAGATCAGGGGGCAGGAGAGACCCAGTACTTC

clone_size: few
j_call: TRBJ1-1
d_call: TRBD1
v_call: TRBV30
cdr3_aa: CAWSYGQAFAEAFF
cdr3_nt: TGTGCCTGGAGTTACGGACAGGCGTTCGCTGAAGCTTTCTTT

clone_size: NA
j_call: TRBJ1-6
d_call: TRBD1
v_call: TRBV6-5
cdr3_aa: CASSSGQGTYNSPLHF
cdr3_nt: TGTGCCAGCAGTTCCGGACAGGGAACCTATAATTCACCCCTCCACTTT

clone_size: NA
j_call: TRBJ2-1
d_call: TRBD2
v_call: TRBV4-2
cdr3_aa: CASSLEVSGIGHEQFF
cdr3_nt: TGTGCCAGCAGCTTAGAAGTCAGCGGGATAGGACATGAGCAGTTCTTC

clone_size: NA
j_call: TRBJ2-7
d_call: NA
v_call: TRBV19
cdr3_aa: CASSMSWTVSQQYF
cdr3_nt: TGTGCCAGTAGTATGTCCTGGACAGTCTCCCAGCAGTACTTC

clone_size: NA
j_call: TRBJ2-7
d_call: TRBD2
v_call: TRBV7-3
cdr3_aa: CASSPTSEYEQYF
cdr3_nt: TGTGCCAGCAGCCCCACTAGCGAGTACGAGCAGTACTTC

clone_size: NA
j_call: TRBJ2-5
d_call: TRBD1
v_call: TRBV7-9
cdr3_aa: CASSFYRGTGPLQETQYF
cdr3_nt: TGTGCCAGCAGCTTCTATCGTGGGACAGGTCCCCTCCAAGAGACCCAGTACTTC

clone_size: NA
j_call: TRBJ2-7
d_call: TRBD1
v_call: TRBV11-2
cdr3_aa: CASSRDRDYEQYF
cdr3_nt: TGTGCCAGCAGCCGGGACAGGGACTACGAGCAGTACTTC

clone_size: NA
j_call: TRBJ2-1
d_call: TRBD2
v_call: TRBV4-1
cdr3_aa: CASSQMGLAGDNEQFF
cdr3_nt: TGTGCCAGCAGCCAAATGGGACTAGCGGGAGATAATGAGCAGTTCTTC

clone_size: NA
j_call: TRBJ1-4
d_call: NA
v_call: TRBV29-1
cdr3_aa: CSVGDILDEKLFF
cdr3_nt: TGCAGCGTTGGGGACATCCTCGATGAAAAACTGTTTTTT

clone_size: NA
j_call: TRBJ2-3
d_call: NA
v_call: TRBV11-2
cdr3_aa: CASSSSGYTQYF
cdr3_nt: TGTGCCAGCAGCTCTTCAGGGTATACGCAGTATTTT

clone_size: NA
j_call: TRBJ2-1
d_call: TRBD2
v_call: TRBV30
cdr3_aa: CAWTPTSAYNEQFF
cdr3_nt: TGTGCCTGGACCCCGACTAGCGCCTACAATGAGCAGTTCTTC

clone_size: NA
j_call: TRBJ1-3
d_call: TRBD1
v_call: TRBV9
cdr3_aa: CASSVGLRDRALLSGNTIYF
cdr3_nt: TGTGCCAGCAGCGTAGGTCTCCGGGACAGGGCTTTGCTCTCTGGAAACACCATATATTTT

clone_size: few
j_call: TRBJ2-7
d_call: NA
v_call: TRBV4-1
cdr3_aa: CASSLHRDSGGYEQYF
cdr3_nt: TGCGCCAGCAGCCTACATCGGGACTCAGGGGGCTACGAGCAGTACTTC

clone_size: few
j_call: TRBJ2-2
d_call: NA
v_call: TRBV28
cdr3_aa: CASSRGNTGELFF
cdr3_nt: TGTGCCAGCAGTAGGGGGAACACCGGGGAGCTGTTTTTT

clone_size: NA
j_call: TRBJ2-6
d_call: TRBD1
v_call: TRBV25-1
cdr3_aa: CASSEVEGRGPGANVLTF
cdr3_nt: TGTGCCAGCAGTGAAGTAGAAGGCAGGGGGCCTGGGGCCAACGTCCTGACTTTC

clone_size: few
j_call: TRBJ2-1
d_call: TRBD2
v_call: TRBV5-1
cdr3_aa: CASSLGLAGGLVYEQFF
cdr3_nt: TGCGCCAGCAGCTTGGGACTAGCGGGAGGGCTTGTTTATGAGCAGTTCTTC

clone_size: NA
j_call: TRBJ2-7
d_call: TRBD2
v_call: TRBV27
cdr3_aa: CASSPTSGYYEQYF
cdr3_nt: TGTGCCAGCAGTCCCACTAGCGGCTACTACGAGCAGTACTTC

clone_size: once
j_call: TRBJ2-7
d_call: TRBD2
v_call: TRBV7-9
cdr3_aa: CASSRFEGTSGSKPHEQYF
cdr3_nt: TGTGCCAGCAGCCGCTTTGAGGGGACTAGCGGCTCAAAACCCCACGAGCAGTACTTC

clone_size: NA
j_call: TRBJ1-1
d_call: NA
v_call: TRBV6-1
cdr3_aa: CATGDPTGTEAFF
cdr3_nt: TGTGCCACCGGTGACCCGACGGGCACTGAAGCTTTCTTT